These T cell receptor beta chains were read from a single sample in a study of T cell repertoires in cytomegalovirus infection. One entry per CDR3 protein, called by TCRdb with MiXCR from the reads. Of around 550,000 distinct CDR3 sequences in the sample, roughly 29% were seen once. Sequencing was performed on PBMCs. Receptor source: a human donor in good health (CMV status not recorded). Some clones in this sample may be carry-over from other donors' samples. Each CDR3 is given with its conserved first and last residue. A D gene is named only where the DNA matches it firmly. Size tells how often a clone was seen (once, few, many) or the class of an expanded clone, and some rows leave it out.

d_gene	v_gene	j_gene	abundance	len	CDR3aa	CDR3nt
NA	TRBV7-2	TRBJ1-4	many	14	CASSLAGTGEKLFF	TGTGCCAGCAGCTTAGCAGGGACCGGTGAAAAACTGTTTTTT
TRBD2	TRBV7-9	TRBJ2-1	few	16	CATPGLAGVSYNEQFF	TGTGCCACCCCGGGACTAGCGGGAGTATCCTACAATGAGCAGTTCTTC
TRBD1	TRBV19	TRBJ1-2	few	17	CASSIDFGTGGSSGYTF	TGTGCCAGTAGTATAGATTTCGGGACAGGGGGCTCGTCTGGCTACACCTTC
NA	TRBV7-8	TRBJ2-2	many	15	CASSPAAGNTGELFF	TGTGCCAGCAGCCCCGCGGCGGGCAACACCGGGGAGCTGTTTTTT
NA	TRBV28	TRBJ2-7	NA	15	CASSSLRQGGCEQYF	TGTGCCAGCAGTTCCCTACGGCAGGGAGGATGCGAGCAGTACTTC
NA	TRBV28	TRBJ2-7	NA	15	CASSFIRYSSYEQYF	TGTGCCAGCAGTTTCATCCGCTACAGCTCCTACGAGCAGTACTTC
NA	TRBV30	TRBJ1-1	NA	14	CAWSLTGTLNEAFF	TGTGCCTGGAGTCTCACTGGGACACTGAATGAAGCTTTCTTT
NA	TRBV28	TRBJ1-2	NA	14	CASSLSGANYGYTF	TGTGCCAGCAGTTTATCAGGGGCTAACTATGGCTACACCTTC
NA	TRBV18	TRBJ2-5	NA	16	CASSPTVATGRETQYF	TGTGCCAGCTCACCTACTGTAGCCACAGGGAGAGAGACCCAGTACTTC
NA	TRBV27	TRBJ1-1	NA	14	CASSSLGQGTEAFF	TGTGCCAGCAGTTCTTTAGGCCAGGGCACTGAAGCTTTCTTT
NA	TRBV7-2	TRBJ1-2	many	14	CASSLAGWEYGYTF	TGTGCCAGCAGCTTAGCAGGCTGGGAATATGGCTACACCTTC
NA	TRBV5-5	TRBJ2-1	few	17	CASSLDFGLSSYNEQFF	TGTGCCAGCAGCTTGGATTTCGGTCTAAGCTCCTACAATGAGCAGTTCTTC
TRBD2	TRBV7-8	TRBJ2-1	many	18	CASSLEGPRAGVTDEQFF	TGTGCCAGCAGCTTAGAAGGGCCCCGAGCGGGAGTAACCGATGAGCAGTTCTTC
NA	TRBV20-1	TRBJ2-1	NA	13	CSARGTVYNEQFF	TGCAGTGCTAGGGGGACTGTATACAATGAGCAGTTCTTC
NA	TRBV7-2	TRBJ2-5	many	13	CASSTNRQETQYF	TGTGCCAGCAGCACGAACCGCCAAGAGACCCAGTACTTC
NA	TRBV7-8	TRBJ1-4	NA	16	CASSLVVGLANEKLFF	TGTGCCAGCAGCTTAGTGGTAGGGTTGGCTAATGAAAAACTGTTTTTT
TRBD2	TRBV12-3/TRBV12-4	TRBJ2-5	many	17	CASSSPRGAGKGETQYF	TGTGCCAGCAGTTCGCCGAGGGGAGCGGGAAAGGGGGAGACCCAGTACTTC